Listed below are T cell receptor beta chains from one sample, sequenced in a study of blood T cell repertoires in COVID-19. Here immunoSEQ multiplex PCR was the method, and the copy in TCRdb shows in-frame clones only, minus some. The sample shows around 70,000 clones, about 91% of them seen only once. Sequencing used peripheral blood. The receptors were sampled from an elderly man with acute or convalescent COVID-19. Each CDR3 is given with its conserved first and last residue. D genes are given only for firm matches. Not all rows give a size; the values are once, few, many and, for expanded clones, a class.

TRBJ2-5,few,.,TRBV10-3,CAISESPSTQETQYF,TGTGCCATCAGTGAGTCCCCTAGCACCCAAGAGACCCAGTACTTC
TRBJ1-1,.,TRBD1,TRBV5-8,CASSRQGGTEAFF,TGTGCCAGCAGCCGACAGGGGGGAACTGAAGCTTTCTTT
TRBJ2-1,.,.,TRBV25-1,CASSGGVGAVDEQFF,TGTGCCAGCAGTGGGGGCGTTGGTGCGGTGGATGAGCAGTTCTTC
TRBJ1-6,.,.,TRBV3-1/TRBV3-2,CASSQSGGDSPLHF,TGTGCCAGCAGCCAAAGCGGGGGGGATTCACCCCTCCACTTT
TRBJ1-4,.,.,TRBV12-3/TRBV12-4,CASRNVGAEKLFF,TGTGCCAGCAGAAACGTGGGGGCTGAAAAACTGTTTTTT
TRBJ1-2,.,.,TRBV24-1,CATSEAGNYGYTF,TGTGCCACCAGTGAGGCGGGGAACTATGGCTACACCTTC
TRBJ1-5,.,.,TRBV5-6,CASSRGGDNQPQHF,TGTGCCAGCAGCCGGGGAGGGGACAATCAGCCCCAGCATTTT
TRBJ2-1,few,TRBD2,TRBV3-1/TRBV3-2,CASSRQSGSGRKLFF,TGTGCCAGCAGCCGCCAATCGGGGAGCGGGAGGAAGCTGTTCTTC
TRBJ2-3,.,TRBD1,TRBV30,CAWSTGQGNTDTQYF,TGTGCCTGGAGTACGGGACAGGGAAACACAGATACGCAGTATTTT
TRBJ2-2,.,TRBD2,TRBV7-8,CASSAGTSGGTGELFF,TGTGCCAGCAGCGCCGGGACTAGCGGGGGTACCGGGGAGCTGTTTTTT
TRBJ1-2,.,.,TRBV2,CASSEAGGRWGYTF,TGTGCCAGCAGTGAAGCGGGGGGTCGGTGGGGCTACACCTTC
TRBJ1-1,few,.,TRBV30,CAWSVPGTEAFF,TGTGCCTGGAGCGTTCCAGGCACTGAAGCTTTCTTT
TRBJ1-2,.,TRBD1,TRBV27,CASSVQGATYGYTF,TGTGCCAGCAGTGTTCAGGGGGCGACGTATGGCTACACCTTC
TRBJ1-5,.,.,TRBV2,CASSDDGGANQPQHF,TGTGCCAGCAGTGATGACGGGGGAGCCAATCAGCCCCAGCATTTT
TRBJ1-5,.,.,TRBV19,CASSIVGQGGRSPQHF,TGTGCCAGTAGTATAGTGGGGCAGGGAGGAAGGTCGCCCCAGCATTTT
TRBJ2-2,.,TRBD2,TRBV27,CASSFELAGGYTGELFF,TGTGCCAGCAGTTTTGAACTAGCGGGGGGCTACACCGGGGAGCTGTTTTTT
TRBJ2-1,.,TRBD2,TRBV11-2,CASSLDGRVLDEQFF,TGTGCCAGCAGCTTAGATGGGAGGGTTTTAGATGAGCAGTTCTTC
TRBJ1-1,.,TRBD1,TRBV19,CASSTDRDTEAFF,TGTGCCAGTAGTACCGACAGGGACACTGAAGCTTTCTTT
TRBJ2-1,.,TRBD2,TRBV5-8,CASSGLAGSSYNEQFF,TGTGCCAGCAGCGGACTAGCTGGGTCGTCCTACAATGAGCAGTTCTTC
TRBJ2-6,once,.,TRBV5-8,CASSSGHHSGANVLTF,TGTGCCAGCAGCTCGGGACATCACTCTGGGGCCAACGTCCTGACTTTC
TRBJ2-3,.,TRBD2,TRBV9,CASSLTSGNTDTQYF,TGTGCCAGCAGCTTGACTAGCGGTAACACAGATACGCAGTATTTT
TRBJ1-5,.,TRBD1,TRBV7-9,CASSNGAGTGSNQPQHF,TGTGCCAGCAGCAATGGAGCCGGGACAGGGAGCAATCAGCCCCAGCATTTT
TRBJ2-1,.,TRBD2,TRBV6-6,CASSYRLAGNNEQFF,TGTGCCAGCAGTTACAGGCTAGCGGGTAACAATGAGCAGTTCTTC
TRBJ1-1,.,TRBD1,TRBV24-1,CATSDLTGGFTEAFF,TGTGCCACCAGTGATTTGACAGGGGGGTTCACTGAAGCTTTCTTT
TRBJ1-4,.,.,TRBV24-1,CATSDSSGVEKLFF,TGTGCCACCAGTGATTCTTCCGGGGTAGAAAAACTGTTTTTT
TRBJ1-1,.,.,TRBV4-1,CASSQERDTEAFF,TGCGCCAGCAGCCAAGAGAGGGACACTGAAGCTTTCTTT
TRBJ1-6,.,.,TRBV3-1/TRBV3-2,CASSQVGAINSPLHF,TGTGCCAGCAGCCAAGTAGGGGCGATTAATTCACCCCTCCACTTT
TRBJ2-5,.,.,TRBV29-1,CSVEPDTYQETQYF,TGCAGCGTTGAGCCGGACACCTACCAAGAGACCCAGTACTTC
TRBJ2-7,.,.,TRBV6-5,CASSRTGLASYEQYF,TGTGCCAGCAGTCGAACTGGACTGGCTTCCTACGAGCAGTACTTC
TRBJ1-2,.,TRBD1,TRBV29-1,CSVETTGYGYTF,TGCAGCGTTGAAACGACAGGGTATGGCTACACCTTC
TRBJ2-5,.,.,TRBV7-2,CASSLMAGSLETQYF,TGTGCCAGCAGCTTAATGGCAGGGTCCCTGGAGACCCAGTACTTC
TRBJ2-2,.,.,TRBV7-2,CASSLEGGGAGELFF,TGTGCCAGCAGCTTAGAGGGCGGCGGGGCCGGGGAGCTGTTTTTT
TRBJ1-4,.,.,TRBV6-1,CASSEVAGTTNEKLFF,TGTGCCAGCAGTGAAGTTGCAGGGACAACTAATGAAAAACTGTTTTTT
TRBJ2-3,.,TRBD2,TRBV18,CASSPPASGRHTDTQYF,TGTGCCAGCTCACCACCGGCCAGCGGGAGGCACACAGATACGCAGTATTTT
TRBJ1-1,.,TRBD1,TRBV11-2,CASSLGQGGNTEAFF,TGTGCCAGCAGCTTGGGACAGGGGGGGAACACTGAAGCTTTCTTT
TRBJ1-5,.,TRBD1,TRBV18,CASSPRTGDSGSNQPQHF,TGTGCCAGCTCACCTAGGACAGGGGATTCGGGGAGCAATCAGCCCCAGCATTTT
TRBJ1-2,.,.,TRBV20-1,CSASSSGQGKGYTF,TGCAGTGCTAGTAGCTCAGGGCAGGGTAAGGGCTACACCTTC
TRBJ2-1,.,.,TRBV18,CASSPPLSYNEQFF,TGTGCCAGCTCACCACCTCTCTCCTACAATGAGCAGTTCTTC
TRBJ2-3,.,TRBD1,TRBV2,CASRALTGYTDTQYF,TGTGCCAGCAGGGCATTGACAGGGTACACAGATACGCAGTATTTT
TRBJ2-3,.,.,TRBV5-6,CASSPEVWANTDTQYF,TGTGCCAGCAGCCCGGAGGTCTGGGCCAACACAGATACGCAGTATTTT
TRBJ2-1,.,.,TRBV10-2,CASTNRGGYNEQFF,TGCGCCAGCACCAACAGGGGAGGTTACAATGAGCAGTTCTTC
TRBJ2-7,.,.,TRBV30,CAWSPLMRVAYEQYF,TGTGCCTGGAGTCCTCTTATGAGGGTAGCATACGAGCAGTACTTC
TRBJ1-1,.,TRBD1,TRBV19,CASSSLQGLVTEAFF,TGTGCCAGTAGTAGCTTACAGGGGTTGGTCACTGAAGCTTTCTTT
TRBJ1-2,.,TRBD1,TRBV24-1,CATSDGTGGNGYTF,TGTGCCACCAGTGATGGGACAGGGGGAAATGGCTACACCTTC
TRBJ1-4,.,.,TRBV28,CASSPLNEKLFF,TGTGCCAGCAGTCCTTTGAATGAAAAACTGTTTTTT
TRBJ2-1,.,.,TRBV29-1,CSVGQAHEQFF,TGCAGCGTTGGGCAGGCCCATGAGCAGTTCTTC